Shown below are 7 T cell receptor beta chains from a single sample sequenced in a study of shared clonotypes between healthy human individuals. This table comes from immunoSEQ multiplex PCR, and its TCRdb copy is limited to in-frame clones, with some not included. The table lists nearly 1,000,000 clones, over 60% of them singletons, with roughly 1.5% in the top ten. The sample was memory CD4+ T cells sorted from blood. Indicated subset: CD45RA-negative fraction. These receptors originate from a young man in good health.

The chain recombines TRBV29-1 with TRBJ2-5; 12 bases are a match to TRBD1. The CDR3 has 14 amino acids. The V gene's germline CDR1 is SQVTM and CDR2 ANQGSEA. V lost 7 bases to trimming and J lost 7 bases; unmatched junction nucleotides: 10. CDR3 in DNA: TGCAGCGGATCCGGGACAGGGGGCTTCGGGACCCAGTACTTC. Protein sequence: CSGSGTGGFGTQYF.

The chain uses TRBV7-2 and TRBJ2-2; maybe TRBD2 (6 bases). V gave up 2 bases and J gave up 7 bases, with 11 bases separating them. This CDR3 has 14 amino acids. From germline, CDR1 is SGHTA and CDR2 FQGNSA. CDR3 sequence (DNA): TGTGCCAGCAGCTTAACAGCGGGTATCGGGGAGCTGTTTTTT. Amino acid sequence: CASSLTAGIGELFF. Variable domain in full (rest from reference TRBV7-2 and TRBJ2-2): GAGVSQSPSNKVTEKGKDVELRCDPISGHTALYWYRQSLGQGLEFLIYFQGNSAPDKSGLPSDRFSAERTGGSVSTLTIQRTQQEDSAVYLCASSLTAGIGELFFGEGSRLTVL.

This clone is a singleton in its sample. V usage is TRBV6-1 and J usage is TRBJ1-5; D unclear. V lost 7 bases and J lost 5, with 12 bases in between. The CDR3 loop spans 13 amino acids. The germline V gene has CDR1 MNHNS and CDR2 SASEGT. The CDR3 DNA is TGTGCCAGCACCTCGGGATTCTATCAGCCCCAGCATTTT. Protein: CASTSGFYQPQHF.

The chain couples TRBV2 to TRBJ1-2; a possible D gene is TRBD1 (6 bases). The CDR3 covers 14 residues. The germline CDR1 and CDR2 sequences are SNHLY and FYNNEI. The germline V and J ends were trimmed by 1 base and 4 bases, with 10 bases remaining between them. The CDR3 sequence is CASSEVGQSYGYTF. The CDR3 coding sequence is TGTGCCAGCAGTGAAGTCGGACAGAGCTATGGCTACACCTTC.

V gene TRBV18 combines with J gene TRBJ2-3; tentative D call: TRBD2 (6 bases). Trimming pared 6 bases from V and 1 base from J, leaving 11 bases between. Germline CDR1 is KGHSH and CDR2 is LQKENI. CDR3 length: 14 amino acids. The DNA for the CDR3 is TGTGCCAGCTCTCTCGGGGGTGGCACAGATACGCAGTATTTT. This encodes CASSLGGGTDTQYF.

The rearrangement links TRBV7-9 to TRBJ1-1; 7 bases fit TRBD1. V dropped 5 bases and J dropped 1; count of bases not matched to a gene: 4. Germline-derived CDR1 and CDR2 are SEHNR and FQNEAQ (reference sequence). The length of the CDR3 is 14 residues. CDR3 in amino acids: CASSPRTGNTEAFF. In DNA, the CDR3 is TGTGCCAGCAGCCCGCGGACAGGGAACACTGAAGCTTTCTTT.

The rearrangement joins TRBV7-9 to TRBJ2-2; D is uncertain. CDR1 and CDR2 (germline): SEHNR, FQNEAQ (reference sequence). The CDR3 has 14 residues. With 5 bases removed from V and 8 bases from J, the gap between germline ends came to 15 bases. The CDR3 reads CASSPNESAGELFF. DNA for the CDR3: TGTGCCAGCAGCCCCAACGAGTCGGCTGGGGAGCTGTTTTTT.